These 6 T cell receptor beta chains were sequenced from one sample in a study of breast tumors, draining lymph nodes, adjacent tissues. TCRdb fed the multiplex PCR reads into MiXCR, producing one record per CDR3 protein. This table has tens of thousands of distinct CDR3 sequences, approximately 37% appearing once. The sample consisted of breast tumor tissue. The receptors here all came from a female donor with breast cancer. Some clones in this sample may be carry-over from other donors' samples.

This clonotype was picked up many times. The genes are TRBV20-1 and TRBJ1-5; 7 nucleotides align to TRBD1. V shed 6 bases and J 1 base; nucleotides not matched to a gene: 3. Germline CDR1 and CDR2: DFQATT and SNEGSKA (reference sequence). This CDR3 region has 13 residues. In DNA, the CDR3 is TGCAGTGCAGGGGGCGGGAGCAATCAGCCCCAGCATTTT. Its protein is CSAGGGSNQPQHF.

This clonotype appeared a single time. This chain joins TRBV6-4 and TRBJ2-1, with 12 bases aligning to TRBD2. V shed 4 bases, J shed 8 bases, and the junction held 6 bases outside the gene matches. The germline CDR1 and CDR2 sequences are MRHNA and SNTAGT. CDR3 size: 15 residues. In nucleotides, the CDR3 is TGTGCCAGCAGTGCGACTAGCGGGAGTCCGGATGAGCAGTTCTTC. Protein sequence: CASSATSGSPDEQFF.

The chain carries TRBV6-6 and TRBJ2-7; D may be TRBD1 (6 bases). In germline, CDR1 is MNHNY, CDR2 SVGAGI (reference sequence). Deletions cut 2 bases from V and 3 bases from J, with 11 bases between. The CDR3 is made up of 14 amino acids. CDR3 coding DNA: TGTGCCAGCAGTTACCCAGGGGCGGGCTACGAGCAGTACTTC. It codes for CASSYPGAGYEQYF.

Comment on this clonotype: A much larger clone sits a single nucleotide away, making a read error possible. The gene calls are TRBV20-1 and TRBJ1-1; 9 nucleotides match TRBD1. This CDR3 has 15 amino acids. V was pared by 4 bases and J by 4 bases, with 10 bases of the junction left unmatched. Germline lookup yields CDR1 DFQATT and CDR2 SNEGSKA (reference sequence). The CDR3 here is CSAKGQGPRSTEAFF. CDR3 DNA: TGCAGTGCTAAAGGACAGGGGCCGCGTAGCACTGAAGCTTTCTTT.

This clonotype appeared many times. The genes are TRBV15 and TRBJ2-7, with D uncertain. Germline-derived CDR1 and CDR2 are LNHNV and YYDKDF (reference sequence). The CDR3 is made up of 15 amino acids. Trimming took 0 bases from V and 2 from J, leaving 11 bases between them. The CDR3 here is CATSRDRAETYEQYF. CDR3 coding DNA: TGTGCCACCAGCAGAGATCGGGCAGAGACCTACGAGCAGTACTTC.

CDR3 nucleotide sequence: TGTGCCAGCTCACCAAACAGTCAAGAGACCCAGTACTTC. Amino acids: CASSPNSQETQYF. The rearrangement links TRBV18 to TRBJ2-5; D is undetermined. There are 13 residues in the CDR3. V lost 2 bases and J lost 2, with 6 bases in between. Germline V gene sequence: CDR1 KGHSH, CDR2 LQKENI.